These 10 T cell receptor beta chains came from one sample sequenced in a study of T cell repertoires in cytomegalovirus infection. Their antigens remain unidentified. TCRdb ran MiXCR on the reads and lists one entry per CDR3 protein. The table shows about 830,000 distinct CDR3 sequences, with around a third occurring only once. The sequencing used cultured CD8+ T cells from PBMCs, collected from culture after CMV antigen stimulation. The receptor set was obtained from a human donor in good health (CMV status not recorded). Some clones in this sample may be carry-over from other donors' samples.

The chain joins TRBV18 to TRBJ2-3, with TRBD2 matching over 7 bases. The CDR3 is 16 residues long. Trimming at V came to 3 bases and at J to 4 bases, leaving 10 bases not matched to a gene. Germline loops: CDR1 KGHSH, CDR2 LQKENI. The CDR3 loop reads CASSPYSTSKADTQYF. CDR3 coding DNA: TGTGCCAGCTCACCCTACTCGACTAGCAAAGCAGATACGCAGTATTTT.

The sample holds many counts of this clonotype. A read error may account for a junction end that differs from germline. V gene TRBV7-2 combines with J gene TRBJ2-4, with 10 bases that match TRBD2. CDR3 length: 15 amino acids. The V gene's germline CDR1 is SGHTA and CDR2 FQGNSA. The CDR3: CASSLAGARENIQYF. CDR3 in DNA: TGTGCCAGCAGCCTAGCGGGGGCCCGCGAAAACATTCAGTACTTC. Supplemented by reference TRBV7-2 and TRBJ2-4, the full variable domain reads GAGVSQSPSNKVTEKGKDVELRCDPISGHTALYWYRQSLGQGLEFLIYFQGNSAPDKSGLPSDRFSAERTGGSVSTLTIQRTQQEDSAVYLCASSLAGARENIQYFGAGTRLSVL.

This clonotype appeared many times. The chain combines TRBV18 with TRBJ2-1; 8 bases are a match to TRBD2. This CDR3 is 15 amino acids long. Losses at the gene ends were 2 bases for V and 4 bases for J; bases not matched to a gene: 4. Per the germline V gene, CDR1 is KGHSH and CDR2 is LQKENI. The CDR3 protein is CASSPIAGQYNEQFF. The CDR3 coding sequence is TGTGCCAGCTCACCAATAGCGGGGCAATACAATGAGCAGTTCTTC.

This chain uses TRBV28 with TRBJ1-1; tentatively, D is TRBD1 (6 bases). The CDR3 runs 15 residues. From germline, CDR1 is MDHEN and CDR2 SYDVKM. Trimming left V 6 bases short and J 1 base short, with 15 bases between. CDR3 amino acids: CASSDPQGSNTEAFF. In DNA, the CDR3 is TGTGCCAGCAGCGACCCGCAGGGGTCGAACACTGAAGCTTTCTTT.

V and J are TRBV12-5 and TRBJ2-1; perhaps TRBD2 as D (6 bases). The CDR3 is 15 residues long. Germline V gene lookup returns CDR1 LGHNT and CDR2 FRNRAP. The germline V and J ends were trimmed by 5 bases and 2 bases, with 13 bases remaining between them. For the CDR3, the DNA is TGTGCTAGTGGTCGGGGGTATTCAGCCTACAATGAGCAGTTCTTC. Its translation: CASGRGYSAYNEQFF.

This clonotype has more than one count but fewer than ten. Written as DNA, the CDR3 is TGTGCCAGCAGTTTATCGGCGTCAGGCGGCACGCGCTATGGCTACACCTTC. Translating gives CASSLSASGGTRYGYTF. The V gene is TRBV27, the J gene TRBJ1-2, with D uncertain. The germline V and J ends were trimmed by 0 bases and 4 bases, with 18 bases remaining between them. The CDR3 covers 17 residues. Germline assignment: CDR1 MNHEY and CDR2 SMNVEV (reference sequence).

The chain joins TRBV6-1 to TRBJ2-1; TRBD2 might be the D (5 bases). Trimming cost V 3 bases and J 2 bases, with 11 bases left between them. Germline V lookup: CDR1 MNHNS, CDR2 SASEGT. The CDR3 has 15 residues. The DNA of the CDR3 is TGTGCCAGCAGTGACGCTCCGGAGGCCTACAATGAGCAGTTCTTC. It specifies CASSDAPEAYNEQFF.

This clonotype has just a few counts. The chain employs TRBV11-2 and TRBJ1-6; D uncertain. The germline V gene has CDR1 SGHAT and CDR2 FQNNGV. CDR3 length: 18 residues. Trimming removed 2 bases from V and 0 bases from J, with 14 bases in between. CDR3 residues: CASSLMRGRSSYNSPLHF. The CDR3 DNA reads TGTGCCAGCAGCTTAATGCGCGGGCGGAGCTCCTATAATTCACCCCTCCACTTT.

This clonotype was seen repeatedly, ten times or more. The chain employs TRBV6-4 and TRBJ2-3; 10 nucleotides match TRBD1. The trim removed 2 bases at V and 4 bases at J, leaving 0 bases unmatched. This CDR3 is built from 14 residues. In germline, CDR1 is MRHNA, CDR2 SNTAGT. CDR3 in amino acids: CASSDGQGADTQYF. CDR3 coding DNA: TGTGCCAGCAGTGACGGACAGGGGGCAGATACGCAGTATTTT.

This clonotype has more than one count but fewer than ten. The rearrangement joins TRBV27 to TRBJ1-2; tentatively, D is TRBD1 (5 bases). In germline, CDR1 is MNHEY, CDR2 SMNVEV (reference sequence). V was shortened by 0 bases and J by 1 base, with 12 bases between the two germline ends. The length of the CDR3 is 16 residues. CDR3 in DNA: TGTGCCAGCAGTTTATCGGGGGGGGTGTTTAACTATGGCTACACCTTC. This translates into CASSLSGGVFNYGYTF.